What follows are 5 T cell receptor beta chains derived from one specimen sequenced in a study of cytomegalovirus exposure and HLA in healthy donors. The PCR ran on 60 Vbeta and 13 Jbeta primers. Assay: immunoSEQ multiplex PCR; the TCRdb copy retains only in-frame clones and omits some. In the table there are 140,000 to 150,000 clones, 80% of which are singletons. The sample comprised PBMCs. Source of these receptors: a man between 35 and 55 years old in good health and CMV-seronegative.

The gene calls are TRBV20-1 and TRBJ1-4, with D possibly TRBD1 on 6 matching bases. In germline, CDR1 is DFQATT, CDR2 SNEGSKA (reference sequence). The CDR3 contains 11 residues. The CDR3 nucleotides read TGCAGGACAGGTAGCAATGAAAAACTGTTTTTT. It translates to CRTGSNEKLFF.

The chain uses TRBV5-1 and TRBJ1-1; possible D gene TRBD1, 5 bases. This CDR3 has 13 residues. Trimming removed 8 bases from V and 3 bases from J, with 14 bases in between. The V gene's germline CDR1 is SGHRS and CDR2 YFSETQ. The CDR3 is CASNRNYDTEAFF. CDR3 in DNA: TGCGCCAGTAACAGGAATTATGACACTGAAGCTTTCTTT.

V gene TRBV4-2 combines with J gene TRBJ2-1; 8 nucleotides align to TRBD1. The V gene's germline CDR1 is LGHNA and CDR2 YNFKEQ. CDR3 size: 15 residues. Germline trimming cut 4 bases from V and 4 bases from J; bases unmatched to any gene: 6. The CDR3 here is CASSPRDRLYNEQFF. DNA of the CDR3: TGTGCCAGCAGCCCCCGGGACAGGCTTTACAATGAGCAGTTCTTC.

V gene TRBV9 combines with J gene TRBJ2-3, with D uncertain. Per germline, CDR1 SGDLS and CDR2 YYNGEE. This CDR3 spans 12 amino acids. V shed 4 bases and J shed 6 bases, with 9 bases lying between them. CDR3 DNA: TGTGCCAGCAGCATCCCCCCTGATACGCAGTATTTT. Protein: CASSIPPDTQYF.

The DNA for the CDR3 is TGTGCCAGCAGTGAATTTCCAGGGGCCAATGGCTACACCTTC. Residues: CASSEFPGANGYTF. This chain joins TRBV25-1 and TRBJ1-2; possible D gene TRBD1, 6 bases. Germline V gives CDR1 MGHDK, CDR2 SYGVNS. CDR3 length: 14 amino acids. Trimming took off 1 base at V and 6 bases at J, with 12 bases between the two ends.